The T cell receptor beta chain described here comes from a study of HIV-infected patients and healthy controls. Reverse transcription used around 500 ng RNA and constant-region primers for alpha and beta. Using multiplexing indices, alpha and beta chain libraries were generated apart by chain-specific third strand synthesis. TCRdb redid the calling of the 5' RACE reads with MiXCR, one entry per CDR3 protein. In the table there are 15,000 to 20,000 distinct CDR3 sequences, 8% to 10% of which are singletons. This CDR3 is 14 amino acids long. The J segment lost 7 bases and the V segment lost 3 bases, leaving 12 bases of the junction unmatched. Germline V lookup: CDR1 SQVTM, CDR2 ANQGSEA. The repertoire came from unfractionated whole blood and reflected all unsorted peripheral T cells.

The V and J genes are TRBV29-1 and TRBJ2-7; TRBD2 matches 7 bases. Sequencing was done on a sample of blood. This receptor was obtained from an adult in good health. CDR3 sequence reads: CSVDHREDSREQYF. Here the CDR3 DNA reads TGCAGCGTTGATCATCGGGAGGATTCTCGGGAGCAGTACTTC.